The clone carrying this T cell receptor (beta chain) was seen ten or more times. Antigen unknown. Amplified TCR beta CDR3 regions came from RNA transcripts. HTBI primers were used for first-round RT-PCR of the TCR CDR3. TCRdb reanalysed the multiplex PCR reads using MiXCR and keeps one entry per CDR3 protein. The repertoire holds around 190,000 distinct CDR3 sequences, with around 17% as singletons. Germline V gene data show CDR1 as GTSNPN and CDR2 as SVGIG (reference sequence). The V gene end was trimmed by 2 bases and the J gene end by 4 bases; junction bases not matched to a gene: 7. The CDR3 is 15 residues long. The entry originates in a study of T cells in Graves' hyperthyroidism and ophthalmopathy. As for the study in general: It was at initial diagnosis, before any treatment, that peripheral blood was collected.

General study results and limits: The model foresaw ophthalmopathy a median approximately 6.3 months prior to onset.

The TCR comes from a woman aged 50 to 60 with Graves' hyperthyroidism. This sequence joins TRBV30 and TRBJ2-3, with TRBD2 matching over 9 bases. Sequenced sample: blood. The DNA of the CDR3 is TGTGCCTGGAGTATAGGAGCGGGAGGTGCAGATACGCAGTATTTT. This translates into CAWSIGAGGADTQYF.